This is a list of T cell receptor beta chains from one sample in a study of identical twins. TCRdb re-called the 5' RACE reads through MiXCR, storing one row per CDR3 protein. The data show about 700,000 distinct CDR3 sequences, with 5.5% to 6.5% seen just once and roughly 1.8% held by the top ten. Sample: naive T cells sorted from blood. These receptors came from a man younger than 35 in good health. The CDR3 runs from the conserved cysteine through the conserved F or W. The order of the fields is clone size, D gene, J gene, V gene, CDR3 protein, CDR3 DNA. D genes are given only for firm matches. Only some rows state a clone size, as once, few, many or a class for expanded clones.

.	.	TRBJ2-5	TRBV24-1	CATSATGNVRKTQYF	TGTGCCACCAGTGCTACCGGGAATGTTAGGAAGACCCAGTACTTC
many	.	TRBJ1-5	TRBV6-2/TRBV6-3	CASTGGGNQPQHF	TGTGCCAGCACTGGGGGTGGCAATCAGCCCCAGCATTTT
many	.	TRBJ2-1	TRBV5-1	CASSSNLRIEQFF	TGCGCCAGCAGCTCCAACTTGCGTATCGAGCAGTTCTTC
few	.	TRBJ2-2	TRBV12-3/TRBV12-4	CASSLWVSGNTGELFF	TGTGCCAGCAGTTTATGGGTGTCAGGGAATACCGGGGAGCTGTTTTTT
once	TRBD2	TRBJ2-1	TRBV19	CASTSGTSSSYNEQFF	TGTGCCAGTACTAGCGGCACCTCTAGCTCCTACAATGAGCAGTTCTTC
.	.	TRBJ2-1	TRBV4-3	CASSQDLPSSYNEQFF	TGCGCCAGCAGCCAAGATCTGCCGAGCTCCTACAATGAGCAGTTCTTC
many	.	TRBJ1-1	TRBV12-3/TRBV12-4	CASSLSPGAGEAFF	TGTGCCAGCAGCCTTTCCCCAGGGGCGGGTGAAGCTTTCTTT
.	.	TRBJ2-7	TRBV5-4	CASSLSPTGEQYF	TGTGCCAGCAGCTTGAGCCCTACCGGCGAGCAGTACTTC
.	.	TRBJ1-3	TRBV3-1	CASSQDIISGNTIYF	TGTGCCAGCAGCCAGGACATAATCTCTGGAAACACCATATATTTT
.	.	TRBJ1-2	TRBV6-5	CASSYSIFSYGYTF	TGTGCCAGCAGTTACTCGATTTTCAGCTATGGCTACACCTTC
few	.	TRBJ1-5	TRBV4-2	CASSDPGDSNQPQHF	TGTGCCAGCAGCGATCCAGGGGATAGCAATCAGCCCCAGCATTTT
.	TRBD2	TRBJ2-6	TRBV4-2	CASSQEGLAGGGGANVLTF	TGTGCCAGCAGCCAAGAGGGACTAGCGGGAGGAGGTGGGGCCAACGTCCTGACTTTC
few	.	TRBJ1-6	TRBV6-5	CASSYGLQGEYNSPLHF	TGTGCCAGCAGTTACGGACTACAAGGGGAATATAATTCACCCCTCCACTTT
many	.	TRBJ1-2	TRBV20-1	CSASSRVNDYGYTF	TGCAGTGCTAGTAGCAGGGTTAACGACTATGGCTACACCTTC
once	.	TRBJ2-7	TRBV12-3/TRBV12-4	CASSLEASVAYEQYF	TGTGCCAGCAGTTTAGAGGCTTCAGTAGCCTACGAGCAGTACTTC
many	.	TRBJ2-1	TRBV5-1	CASRRSGGEYNEQFF	TGCGCCAGCAGACGTTCCGGGGGAGAGTACAATGAGCAGTTCTTC
many	.	TRBJ2-7	TRBV4-2	CASSQEKGSGSYEQYF	TGTGCCAGCAGCCAAGAAAAGGGATCCGGCTCCTACGAGCAGTACTTC
.	.	TRBJ2-7	TRBV18	CASSQDSPYEQYF	TGTGCCAGCTCACAGGACAGTCCCTACGAGCAGTACTTC
.	.	TRBJ1-1	TRBV5-1	CASSLYREVNTEAFF	TGCGCCAGCAGCCTATACAGGGAGGTGAACACTGAAGCTTTCTTT